This TCR beta chain was recovered during a study of cytomegalovirus exposure and HLA in healthy donors. Study outcomes and limitations: Later analysis showed most CMV-associated TCR beta chains appearing HLA-restricted. Most TCR sequences were rare, but some public TCRs occurred in many donors.

Remarks on this clone: What it binds is unknown.

The primer mix had 60 Vbeta and 13 Jbeta primers. Profiled with immunoSEQ multiplex PCR; TCRdb holds only in-frame clones, not every one. The sample includes around 180,000 clones, about 79% of them seen just once. Germline V lookup: CDR1 MGHRA, CDR2 YSYEKL. This CDR3 has 15 amino acids. With 3 bases clipped from V and 8 bases from J, the junction kept 8 bases outside the gene matches. The sample taken for sequencing was PBMCs. The V and J genes are TRBV4-1 and TRBJ2-1; TRBD1 matches 9 bases. This TCR derives from a girl aged 2 to 10 in good health and CMV-seropositive. The CDR3 sequence is CASSQEGTGKHEQFF. The CDR3 coding sequence is TGCGCCAGCAGCCAGGAAGGGACAGGGAAGCATGAGCAGTTCTTC.